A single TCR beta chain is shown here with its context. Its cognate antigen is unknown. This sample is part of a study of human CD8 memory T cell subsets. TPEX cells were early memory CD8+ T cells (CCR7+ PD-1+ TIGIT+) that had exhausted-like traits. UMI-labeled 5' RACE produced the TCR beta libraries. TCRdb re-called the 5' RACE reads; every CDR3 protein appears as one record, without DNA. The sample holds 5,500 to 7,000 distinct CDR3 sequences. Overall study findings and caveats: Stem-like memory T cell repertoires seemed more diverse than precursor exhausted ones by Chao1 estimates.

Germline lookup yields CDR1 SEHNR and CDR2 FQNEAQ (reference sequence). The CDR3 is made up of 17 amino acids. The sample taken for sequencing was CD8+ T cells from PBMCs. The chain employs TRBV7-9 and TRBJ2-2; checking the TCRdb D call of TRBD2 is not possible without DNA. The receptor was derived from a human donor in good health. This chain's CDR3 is CASSQRGLAGGTGELFF.